This record concerns one TCR beta chain sequence. What it recognizes is unknown. The data originate from a study of T cell responses to AZD1222 COVID-19 vaccine. Study outcomes and limitations: In all cases, repertoires were sampled only after the peak T cell response.

Sequencing was performed with immunoSEQ multiplex PCR; in TCRdb, only in-frame clones are kept and a portion is missing. The sample includes 77,000 or so clones, more than 75% of them seen just once. Source: peripheral blood, taken 28 days after the second AZD1222 dose. The origin of this receptor is an adult who received the AZD1222 COVID-19 vaccine.

Here the CDR3 reads CASSYTSQGEAFF. The CDR3 DNA is TGTGCCAGCAGTTACACTTCCCAGGGTGAAGCTTTCTTT. This chain joins TRBV6-6 and TRBJ1-1, with D possibly matching TRBD1 (5 bases). The V end was cut by 2 bases, the J end by 7 bases, with 11 bases between. Germline values: CDR1 MNHNY, CDR2 SVGAGI (reference sequence). This CDR3 is 13 amino acids long.